These 11 T cell receptor beta chains share one sample of origin, sequenced in a study of blood T cell repertoires in COVID-19. Using immunoSEQ multiplex PCR, the repertoire was profiled, and TCRdb retains in-frame clones only, with some absent. Of approximately 330,000 clones detected, roughly 90% appear once; the ten largest clones hold roughly 8.9%. What was sequenced was peripheral blood. Receptors were obtained from a man aged 30-40 years with COVID-19, enrolled during active disease.

The gene calls are TRBV4-2 and TRBJ2-1; TRBD2 might be the D (5 bases). CDR1 is LGHNA, CDR2 YNFKEQ, per germline. This CDR3 has 15 residues. Trimming left V 2 bases short and J 0 bases short, with 8 bases between. Here the CDR3 reads CASSQKLDSYNEQFF. CDR3 sequence (DNA): TGTGCCAGCAGCCAAAAACTAGACTCCTACAATGAGCAGTTCTTC.

The chain links TRBV3-1 (or the pseudogene TRBV3-2) to TRBJ2-1; 8 bases are a match to TRBD2. The V gene end was trimmed by 4 bases and the J gene end by 6 bases; junction bases not matched to a gene: 11. The CDR3 length is 16 residues. CDR1 is LGHDT, CDR2 YNNKEL, per germline (reference sequence). CDR3 residues: CASSPPGREEVNEQFF. DNA of the CDR3: TGTGCCAGCAGCCCCCCTGGGCGGGAGGAGGTCAATGAGCAGTTCTTC.

The chain uses TRBV7-9 and TRBJ2-7, with D possibly matching TRBD1 (5 bases). CDR3 length: 11 amino acids. Germline V gene sequence: CDR1 SEHNR, CDR2 FQNEAQ (reference sequence). Trimming left V 8 bases short and J 2 bases short, with 7 bases between. The CDR3 DNA reads TGTGCCAGCGCAGGGACCTACGAGCAGTACTTC. This translates into CASAGTYEQYF.

This clone was counted a single time. The rearrangement links TRBV2 to TRBJ1-5; 7 bases are shared with TRBD1. The V segment lost 6 bases and the J segment 0 bases; nucleotides outside the gene matches: 2. The CDR3 has 14 residues. Germline CDR1 and CDR2: SNHLY and FYNNEI. The CDR3 bases are TGTGCCAGCAGAGACAGGGTTAGCAATCAGCCCCAGCATTTT. Its protein is CASRDRVSNQPQHF.

The chain carries TRBV28 and TRBJ2-7, with D uncertain. The CDR3 has 13 residues. Germline V gene sequence: CDR1 MDHEN, CDR2 SYDVKM. V was shortened by 7 bases and J by 2 bases, with 12 bases between the two germline ends. CDR3 DNA: TGTGCCAGCATCTCACAGCCTCCCTACGAGCAGTACTTC. This codes for CASISQPPYEQYF.

The chain joins TRBV30 to TRBJ1-5; D unclear. CDR1 is GTSNPN, CDR2 SVGIG, per germline (reference sequence). The CDR3 totals 17 residues. Trimming removed 2 bases from V and 0 bases from J, with 17 bases in between. For the CDR3, the DNA is TGTGCCTGGAGTAAGGTACAAGGAGGTTATAGCAATCAGCCCCAGCATTTT. It encodes CAWSKVQGGYSNQPQHF.

This chain links TRBV4-3 with TRBJ2-7; TRBD2 is a possible D gene (6 bases). Per germline, CDR1 LGHNA and CDR2 YSLEER. Trimming removed 0 bases from V and 5 bases from J, with 8 bases in between. CDR3 length: 13 amino acids. Here the CDR3 reads CASSQDWEDEQYF. The CDR3 DNA follows: TGCGCCAGCAGCCAAGACTGGGAGGACGAGCAGTACTTC.

CDR3 DNA sequence: TGTGCCAGCAGTTACTCGCAGGGGGCCACAGATACGCAGTATTTT. Encoded protein: CASSYSQGATDTQYF. This chain uses TRBV6-2 or TRBV6-3 with TRBJ2-3; 8 nucleotides align to TRBD1. CDR3 length: 15 amino acids. Germline CDR1 is MNHEY and CDR2 is SVGEGT. V lost 0 bases, J lost 2 bases, and 1 base stayed unmatched.

This clone was seen a few times. This chain connects TRBV9 to TRBJ2-1; 7 bases map to TRBD2. V lost 0 bases and J lost 6; bases outside the gene matches: 6. The CDR3 runs to 15 residues. The germline CDR1 and CDR2 sequences are SGDLS and YYNGEE. The chain's CDR3 is CASSVAGGSTNEQFF. The CDR3 DNA follows: TGTGCCAGCAGCGTAGCGGGAGGTAGTACCAATGAGCAGTTCTTC.

The chain has TRBV10-2 and TRBJ2-2, with 12 bases that match TRBD2. This CDR3 region has 16 residues. Losses at the gene ends were 6 bases for V and 5 bases for J; bases not matched to a gene: 7. Germline V CDR1 and CDR2: WSHSY, SAAADI. CDR3 sequence (DNA): TGCGCCAGCAGCGTTTGGACTAGCGGGGCAACCGGGGAGCTGTTTTTT. Translated: CASSVWTSGATGELFF.

DNA for the CDR3: TGTGCCAGCAGCGAGACCCCCAGGATTCGCGATGGCTACACCTTC. Translating gives CASSETPRIRDGYTF. The chain carries TRBV9 and TRBJ1-2, with D unresolved. Germline CDR1 reads SGDLS; CDR2 reads YYNGEE. There are 15 residues in the CDR3. V gave up 3 bases and J gave up 6 bases, with 18 bases separating them.